This T cell receptor (beta chain) appears in the sequencing data of a study of T cell repertoires in cytomegalovirus infection. Overall study context: HLA-C-restricted CMV epitopes, recently identified, and well-studied HLA-B-restricted ones were used by the study.

The V and J ends lost 6 bases and 0 bases respectively, with 5 bases between them. The CDR3 consists of 12 residues. This clonotype was found many times. Its antigen is not known. Via MiXCR, TCRdb re-called the reads, giving one row per CDR3 protein. In the table there are around 430,000 distinct CDR3 sequences, approximately 46% of which are singletons. The TCR comes from a human donor in good health (CMV status not recorded). Some clones in this sample may be carry-over from other donors' samples. The chain uses TRBV12-3 or TRBV12-4 and TRBJ1-1; no clear D. Specimen: cultured PBMCs, collected from culture after CMV antigen stimulation. CDR3 sequence reads: CASRKLNTEAFF. The CDR3 DNA reads TGTGCCAGCAGAAAGTTGAACACTGAAGCTTTCTTT.